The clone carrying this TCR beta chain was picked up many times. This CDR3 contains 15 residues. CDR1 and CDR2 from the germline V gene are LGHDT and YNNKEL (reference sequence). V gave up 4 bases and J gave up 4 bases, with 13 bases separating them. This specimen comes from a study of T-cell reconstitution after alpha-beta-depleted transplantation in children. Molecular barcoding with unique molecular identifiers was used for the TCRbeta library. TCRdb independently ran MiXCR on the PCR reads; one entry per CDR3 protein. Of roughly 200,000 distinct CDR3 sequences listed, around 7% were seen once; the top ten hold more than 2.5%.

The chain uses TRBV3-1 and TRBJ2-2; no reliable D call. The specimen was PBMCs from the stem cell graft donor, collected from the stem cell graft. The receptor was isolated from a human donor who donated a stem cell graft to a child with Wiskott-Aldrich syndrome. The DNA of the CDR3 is TGTGCCAGCAGCCCCTCTTACGGGTTCACCGGGGAGCTGTTTTTT. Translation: CASSPSYGFTGELFF.